The 25 T cell receptor beta chains given below trace back to one sample, sequenced in a study of liver allograft versus peripheral blood T cells. Looking at the study overall: Peripheral blood of the recipients supplied T cell receptor repertoires that were compared with those in transplanted livers.

Via MiXCR, TCRdb re-called the reads, giving one row per CDR3 protein. The sample records about 8,400 distinct CDR3 sequences, under 20% being singletons. These TCRs come from a human patient who had a liver transplant. Some T cells may have come from the graft donor.

This clonotype is labeled as medium-sized. The V and J genes are TRBV18 and TRBJ2-7; 8 positions agree with TRBD1. The J segment lost 2 bases and the V segment lost 2 bases, leaving 2 bases of the junction unmatched. The CDR3 has 14 residues. Germline CDR1 reads KGHSH; CDR2 reads LQKENI. CDR3 nucleotides: TGTGCCAGCTCACCAGACAGGGGTACCTACGAGCAGTACTTC. Translated, it gives CASSPDRGTYEQYF.

This clonotype was observed a handful of times. The chain employs TRBV14 and TRBJ1-2; D ambiguous. Germline V gene sequence: CDR1 SGHDN, CDR2 FVKESK. V was trimmed by 0 bases and J by 4 bases, leaving 9 bases between them. This CDR3 has 14 residues. The CDR3 DNA reads as TGTGCCAGCAGCCAAGAGGCACACCCCTATGGCTACACCTTC. This translates into CASSQEAHPYGYTF.

This clonotype was picked up a small number of times. This CDR3 is CASSSGQLFGGYTF. The DNA of the CDR3 is TGTGCCAGCAGCTCCGGACAGCTTTTTGGTGGCTACACCTTC. The V call is TRBV5-5, the J call TRBJ1-2, with D perhaps TRBD1 (6 bases). V lost 3 bases and J 7 bases, leaving 16 bases between the germline ends. CDR1 SGHKS and CDR2 YYEKEE come from the germline V gene (reference sequence). The CDR3 has 14 amino acids.

This clonotype was detected only a few times. V is TRBV20-1 and J is TRBJ2-7, with 7 nucleotides matching TRBD1. J was trimmed by 2 bases and V by 0 bases; bases with no gene match: 7. Germline CDR1 and CDR2: DFQATT and SNEGSKA (reference sequence). The CDR3 totals 15 residues. The DNA for the CDR3 is TGCAGTGCTAGAGATAGGGCGCAGGGGGCCTACGAGCAGTACTTC. Its translation is CSARDRAQGAYEQYF.

By share of the sample, this clonotype is medium-sized. V gene TRBV6-1 combines with J gene TRBJ1-5, with 8 bases fitting TRBD1. This CDR3 spans 16 amino acids. Losses at the gene ends were 7 bases for V and 2 bases for J; bases not matched to a gene: 10. Germline V lookup: CDR1 MNHNS, CDR2 SASEGT. CDR3 sequence reads: CASKQGGRKGNQPQHF. CDR3 coding DNA: TGTGCCAGCAAACAGGGGGGAAGAAAGGGCAATCAGCCCCAGCATTTT.

By its share, this clonotype is medium-sized (0.01 to 0.1%). This sequence joins TRBV27 and TRBJ1-6, with 7 nucleotides matching TRBD1. Germline CDR1 and CDR2: MNHEY and SMNVEV (reference sequence). J lost 9 bases, V lost 0 bases, and 8 bases had no gene match. This CDR3 has 16 amino acids. CDR3 loop: CASSLSTTGMSSPLHF. The CDR3, as DNA: TGTGCCAGCAGTTTATCCACGACAGGGATGAGTTCACCCCTCCACTTT.

The chain couples TRBV12-3 or TRBV12-4 to TRBJ1-2; the match to TRBD1 covers 12 bases. The CDR3 runs to 16 residues. Trimming took 5 bases from V and 4 from J; bases not matched to a gene: 8. CDR3 protein: CASSPGTGGPVYGYTF. The CDR3, as DNA: TGTGCCAGCAGTCCTGGGACAGGGGGCCCGGTCTATGGCTACACCTTC.

This clonotype is classed as medium-sized. CDR3: CASSFSGETNYGYTF. Here the CDR3 DNA reads TGTGCCAGCAGCTTTTCCGGTGAGACTAACTATGGCTACACCTTC. The rearrangement links TRBV7-2 to TRBJ1-2, with unresolved D. V lost 3 bases to trimming and J lost 0 bases, with 11 bases between them. CDR1 is SGHTA and CDR2 is FQGNSA in the germline V gene. The CDR3 loop spans 15 amino acids.

This clonotype was recorded only once. Possible read error: a much larger clone is one base away. This chain joins TRBV27 and TRBJ1-1; D uncertain. The germline V gene has CDR1 MNHEY and CDR2 SMNVEV (reference sequence). Trimming removed 2 bases from V and 2 bases from J, with 15 bases in between. CDR3 length: 16 residues. For the CDR3, the DNA is TGTGCCAGCAGTTTAACGGCAGGTGAAGTTAACACTGAAGCTTTCTTT. Residues: CASSLTAGEVNTEAFF.

By share, this clonotype counts as medium-sized. V usage is TRBV15 and J usage is TRBJ2-7; D is ambiguous. V was trimmed by 0 bases and J by 0 bases, leaving 6 bases between them. Germline V lookup: CDR1 LNHNV, CDR2 YYDKDF (reference sequence). This CDR3 has 14 amino acids. CDR3 amino acids: CATSRDGISYEQYF. The CDR3 DNA reads as TGTGCCACCAGCAGAGATGGTATCTCCTACGAGCAGTACTTC.

The CDR3 DNA reads TGTGCCAGCAGCTTAGGTGGGGCCGAGCAGTACTTC. Residues: CASSLGGAEQYF. The chain carries TRBV7-9 and TRBJ2-7, with D possibly being TRBD1 (5 bases). Germline V gene lookup returns CDR1 SEHNR and CDR2 FQNEAQ (reference sequence). This CDR3 is 12 amino acids long. The germline V and J ends were trimmed by 1 base and 6 bases, with 7 bases remaining between them.

The J gene is TRBJ1-1, the V gene TRBV20-1; 7 nucleotides agree with TRBD1. The germline V gene encodes CDR1 DFQATT and CDR2 SNEGSKA (reference sequence). V lost 6 bases to trimming and J lost 5 bases; unmatched junction nucleotides: 12. The CDR3 spans 14 residues. The CDR3 nucleotides read TGCAGTGCGTGGGACAGAACAGGATATACTGAAGCTTTCTTT. The encoded protein is CSAWDRTGYTEAFF.

Turning to this clonotype: An end of the junction does not agree with germline; a read error may underlie this. The chain carries TRBV27 and TRBJ1-2; perhaps TRBD1 as D (5 bases). This CDR3 comprises 13 residues. Germline loops: CDR1 MNHEY, CDR2 SMNVEV (reference sequence). The CDR3 nucleotides read TGTGCCAGCCGGGGTTTTCGCCGGGACCCAACTTTCTTC. The encoded protein is CASRGFRRDPTFF.

There are a few counts of this clonotype. V is TRBV5-6 and J is TRBJ2-7, with TRBD1 matching 9 bases. Germline loops: CDR1 SGHDT, CDR2 YYEEEE. This CDR3 region has 14 residues. V was clipped by 3 bases and J by 2 bases; unmatched bases: 3. The DNA for the CDR3 is TGTGCCAGCAGCTCCGGGACAGGGCCCTACGAGCAGTACTTC. Protein sequence: CASSSGTGPYEQYF.

This clonotype ranks as medium-sized. The CDR3 loop reads CASSPFGQGDPKAFF. In nucleotides, the CDR3 is TGTGCCAGCAGCCCCTTCGGGCAGGGGGATCCTAAGGCTTTCTTT. The chain joins TRBV13 to TRBJ1-1; 7 nucleotides agree with TRBD1. V lost 5 bases to trimming and J lost 11 bases; unmatched junction nucleotides: 17. CDR1 and CDR2 from the germline V gene are PRHDT and FYEKMQ (reference sequence). The CDR3 is made up of 15 amino acids.

The CDR3 DNA reads as TGTGCCACCTCTGGGGGGTCTACGACCTACGAGCAGTACTTC. It codes for CATSGGSTTYEQYF. The V and J genes are TRBV5-6 and TRBJ2-7; the D gene is possibly TRBD2 (6 bases). The V gene lost 9 bases and the J gene lost 2 bases, with 18 bases spanning the gap. CDR3 size: 14 residues. CDR1 and CDR2 from the germline V gene are SGHDT and YYEEEE.

This chain connects TRBV7-9 to TRBJ2-7, with TRBD1 matching 9 bases. This CDR3 spans 13 amino acids. CDR1 is SEHNR and CDR2 is FQNEAQ in the germline V gene (reference sequence). Losses at the gene ends were 4 bases for V and 6 bases for J; bases not matched to a gene: 4. The CDR3: CASSSDRGGEQYF. CDR3 sequence (DNA): TGTGCCAGCAGCTCGGACAGGGGAGGCGAGCAGTACTTC.

This clonotype qualifies as medium-sized. The chain combines TRBV19 with TRBJ2-6; TRBD1 might be the D (6 bases). V gave up 6 bases and J gave up 3 bases, with 12 bases separating them. Germline loops: CDR1 LNHDA, CDR2 SQIVND (reference sequence). The CDR3 runs 15 residues. In DNA, the CDR3 is TGTGCCAGTAGAACAACAGGGTTTGGGGCCAACGTCCTGACTTTC. It yields the protein CASRTTGFGANVLTF.

This clonotype is judged medium-sized. The V and J genes are TRBV18 and TRBJ1-1; D possibly corresponds to TRBD1 (5 bases). Trimming left V 3 bases short and J 0 bases short, with 11 bases between. The CDR3 is 15 residues long. Germline V CDR1 and CDR2: KGHSH, LQKENI. This CDR3 is CASSPTDNLNTEAFF. CDR3 nucleotide sequence: TGTGCCAGCTCACCTACGGACAACCTGAACACTGAAGCTTTCTTT. The full variable domain, in which reference TRBV18 and TRBJ1-1 provide the parts outside the CDR3, is NAGVMQNPRHLVRRRGQEARLRCSPMKGHSHVYWYRQLPEEGLKFMVYLQKENIIDESGMPKERFSAEFPKEGPSILRIQQVVRGDSAAYFCASSPTDNLNTEAFFGQGTRLTVV.

This chain uses TRBV12-3 or TRBV12-4 with TRBJ2-1; 9 nucleotides match TRBD2. J was trimmed by 4 bases and V by 5 bases; bases with no gene match: 9. This CDR3 region has 16 residues. The CDR3 region is CASSPTLAGEYNEQFF. CDR3 nucleotide sequence: TGTGCCAGCAGTCCAACCTTAGCGGGGGAGTACAATGAGCAGTTCTTC.

The sample holds a few counts of this clonotype. The chain uses TRBV19 and TRBJ2-3, with 8 bases that match TRBD2. Germline V gene sequence: CDR1 LNHDA, CDR2 SQIVND (reference sequence). V lost 4 bases to trimming and J lost 3 bases; unmatched junction nucleotides: 12. This CDR3 has 17 amino acids. CDR3 in DNA: TGTGCCAGTAGTAACGGAGGTGGACTAGCCTTAACAGATACGCAGTATTTT. Protein product: CASSNGGGLALTDTQYF.

By sample share, this clonotype is medium-sized. The gene calls are TRBV18 and TRBJ1-1, with D tentatively TRBD1 (6 bases). V lost 7 bases and J 5 bases, leaving 8 bases between the germline ends. CDR3 size: 11 residues. The V gene's germline CDR1 is KGHSH and CDR2 LQKENI. CDR3 coding DNA: TGTGCCAGCTTCACAGGGACTGAAGCTTTCTTT. Encoded protein: CASFTGTEAFF. Filled out from reference TRBV18 and TRBJ1-1, the complete variable domain reads NAGVMQNPRHLVRRRGQEARLRCSPMKGHSHVYWYRQLPEEGLKFMVYLQKENIIDESGMPKERFSAEFPKEGPSILRIQQVVRGDSAAYFCASFTGTEAFFGQGTRLTVV.

The rearrangement uses TRBV10-1 and TRBJ1-2, with D maybe TRBD1 (6 bases). V was pared by 6 bases and J by 4 bases, with 18 bases between. The germline V gene encodes CDR1 WNHNN and CDR2 SYGVQD (reference sequence). This CDR3 spans 15 amino acids. CDR3 bases: TGCGCCAGCAGCCCGGAGGGACACTTCGTCTATGGCTACACCTTC. Translating it yields CASSPEGHFVYGYTF.

This clonotype was seen more than once but under ten times. The chain combines TRBV9 with TRBJ1-2, with 7 bases aligning to TRBD1. The junction had 19 bases not matched to a gene; V was cut back by 0 bases and J by 5 bases. Germline CDR1 is SGDLS and CDR2 is YYNGEE. The CDR3 contains 19 residues. CDR3 DNA sequence: TGTGCCAGCAGCGTAGGGTCAAAGAGGGGACAGTGGGATCTATATGGCTACACCTTC. It codes for CASSVGSKRGQWDLYGYTF.

This clonotype is classed as medium-sized. J is TRBJ1-2 and V is TRBV18; TRBD1 agrees at 7 bases. This CDR3 has 16 amino acids. CDR1 KGHSH and CDR2 LQKENI come from the germline V gene. Trimming cost V 2 bases and J 0 bases; bases outside gene matches: 6. The CDR3 here is CASSPVGTAANYGYTF. CDR3 sequence (DNA): TGTGCCAGCTCACCAGTGGGGACAGCAGCTAACTATGGCTACACCTTC.